The TCR beta chain described here comes from a study of blood T cells in healthy people across ages. Points from the study as a whole: TCR beta diversity, measured per million T cells, fell in a roughly linear way with age.

Germline assignment: CDR1 SGHAT and CDR2 FQNNGV. The V end was cut by 7 bases, the J end by 6 bases, with 27 bases between. The length of the CDR3 is 17 residues. Primers used in a second PCR of roughly 6 to 12 cycles were a sample-barcoded 5' primer and a J-beta primer mix. CDR3-containing paired-end reads numbering at least 2.5 million came from each sample. TCRdb itself ran the 5' RACE reads through MiXCR, one entry per CDR3 protein. The sample has approximately 690,000 distinct CDR3 sequences; less than 45% are singletons. Concerning this clonotype itself: Its matching antigen is unknown.

The genes are TRBV11-2 and TRBJ1-2; TRBD1 might be the D (5 bases). The source material was blood. The receptor was isolated from a man older than 75 in good health. CDR3 in amino acids: CASTDMRTTGLPDGYTF. The CDR3 DNA is TGTGCCAGCACCGACATGCGAACGACGGGGCTACCTGATGGCTACACCTTC.